The 9 T cell receptor beta chains below all came from one sample that was sequenced in a study of cytomegalovirus exposure and HLA in healthy donors. The study ran its PCR with 60 Vbeta and 13 Jbeta primers. Only in-frame clones appear in the TCRdb table, and some are missing; sequencing was by immunoSEQ multiplex PCR. The repertoire includes a few hundred thousand clones, approximately 80% of them detected once, and 2.5% to 3% sits in the top ten. Sequencing was performed on PBMCs. These receptors were obtained from a man aged 30 to 45 in good health and CMV-seronegative.

The chain carries TRBV6-1 and TRBJ2-7, with a weak D call TRBD1 (5 bases). The V gene lost 6 bases and the J gene lost 3 bases, with 12 bases spanning the gap. The CDR3 has 13 residues. CDR1 MNHNS and CDR2 SASEGT come from the germline V gene. DNA of the CDR3: TGTGCCAGCAGGGACATCGTTTACTACGAGCAGTACTTC. As protein: CASRDIVYYEQYF.

This clone was observed once. The chain joins TRBV28 to TRBJ1-1; D unresolved. The germline V gene has CDR1 MDHEN and CDR2 SYDVKM. This CDR3 has 14 residues. V was shortened by 5 bases and J by 0 bases, with 10 bases between the two germline ends. CDR3 DNA: TGTGCCAGCAGTCTGGAGATCATGAACACTGAAGCTTTCTTT. Translation gives CASSLEIMNTEAFF.

This clone appeared a single time. The V and J genes are TRBV2 and TRBJ1-6, with D perhaps matching TRBD1 (6 bases). The V end was cut by 6 bases, the J end by 8 bases, with 17 bases between. This CDR3 is built from 15 residues. Germline lookup yields CDR1 SNHLY and CDR2 FYNNEI. The CDR3 nucleotides read TGTGCCAGCAGAAACAGGGCGAGGGGCGATTCACCCCTCCACTTT. It specifies CASRNRARGDSPLHF.

The CDR3 bases are TGTGCCAGTAGTCCGAGCCGGGGAGCGGGCGGTGAGACCCAGTACTTC. This encodes CASSPSRGAGGETQYF. The rearrangement links TRBV19 to TRBJ2-5; D is possibly TRBD2 (6 bases). Germline V gives CDR1 LNHDA, CDR2 SQIVND (reference sequence). The CDR3 loop spans 16 amino acids. V shed 5 bases and J shed 5 bases, with 21 bases lying between them.

This chain joins TRBV5-1 and TRBJ1-1; D uncertain. Per germline, CDR1 SGHRS and CDR2 YFSETQ. Trimming stripped 2 bases from V and 1 base from J, with 9 bases between. There are 14 residues in the CDR3. The CDR3 here is CASSFKAGNTEAFF. In nucleotides, the CDR3 is TGCGCCAGCAGCTTCAAGGCAGGGAACACTGAAGCTTTCTTT. The whole variable domain, filled in from reference TRBV5-1 and TRBJ1-1, reads KAGVTQTPRYLIKTRGQQVTLSCSPISGHRSVSWYQQTPGQGLQFLFEYFSETQRNKGNFPGRFSGRQFSNSRSEMNVSTLELGDSALYLCASSFKAGNTEAFFGQGTRLTVV.

The V gene is TRBV19, the J gene TRBJ2-7; tentative D call: TRBD1 (6 bases). V was shortened by 3 bases and J by 2 bases, with 14 bases between the two germline ends. Germline CDR1 reads LNHDA; CDR2 reads SQIVND (reference sequence). The CDR3 consists of 15 residues. The CDR3 loop is CASSIEVQGAYEQYF. As DNA, the CDR3 is TGTGCCAGTAGTATTGAGGTACAGGGCGCCTACGAGCAGTACTTC.

CDR3 DNA sequence: TGTGCCAGCAGCCCTCTCATTGGGCCCCTGGCCCAGCCCCAGCATTTT. This encodes CASSPLIGPLAQPQHF. The chain carries TRBV27 and TRBJ1-5; D gene uncertain. Between the trimmed V and J ends, which lost 6 bases and 7 bases, there was a span of 22 bases. CDR1 is MNHEY and CDR2 is SMNVEV in the germline V gene (reference sequence). CDR3 size: 16 residues.

The V gene is TRBV6-5, the J gene TRBJ1-1, with 8 nucleotides matching TRBD1. Germline lookup yields CDR1 MNHEY and CDR2 SVGAGI. CDR3 length equals 14 residues. V lost 6 bases to trimming and J lost 0 bases; unmatched junction nucleotides: 3. This CDR3 is CASRRTGMNTEAFF. CDR3 nucleotide sequence: TGTGCCAGCAGAAGGACAGGGATGAACACTGAAGCTTTCTTT.

This chain links TRBV11-2 with TRBJ2-1; a weak D match, TRBD1 (6 bases). This CDR3 has 12 amino acids. CDR1 SGHAT and CDR2 FQNNGV come from the germline V gene. Trimming pared 5 bases from V and 8 bases from J, leaving 10 bases between. The CDR3 spells CASSLQGDEQFF. The CDR3 coding sequence is TGTGCCAGCAGCCTACAGGGTGATGAGCAGTTCTTC.